This TCR beta chain was found in a study of T-cell reconstitution after alpha-beta-depleted transplantation in children. Study outcomes and limitations: Alpha-beta T cells about two months after transplant reportedly derived from several hundred expanded graft clones. Some patients' high day-60 TCRbeta diversity was traced to surviving recipient T cells and thymic progenitors. Among T cells one year after transplant, newly produced cells accounted for most counts and diversity.

This clonotype was seen ten or more times. What it binds is not known. Using unique molecular identifiers, the investigators prepared the TCRbeta library. TCRdb reprocessed the PCR reads via MiXCR and lists one record per CDR3 protein. The sample lists around 100,000 distinct CDR3 sequences, approximately 6% occurring once. V was pared by 4 bases and J by 1 base, with 5 bases of the junction left unmatched. This CDR3 contains 15 residues. CDR1 and CDR2 (germline): LNHNV, YYDKDF (reference sequence). Specimen: PBMCs, mostly from graft donor cells, collected 60 days after TCRalphabeta/CD19-depleted stem cell transplant. This sequence was found in a female patient aged 2 to 10 who had a stem cell transplant for Fanconi anemia, so the T cells may come from the graft donor. This chain connects TRBV15 to TRBJ1-1; TRBD1 aligns across 8 bases. The CDR3 DNA reads TGTGCCACCAGCAAAGGGGGGACAGGGAACACTGAAGCTTTCTTT. It yields the protein CATSKGGTGNTEAFF.